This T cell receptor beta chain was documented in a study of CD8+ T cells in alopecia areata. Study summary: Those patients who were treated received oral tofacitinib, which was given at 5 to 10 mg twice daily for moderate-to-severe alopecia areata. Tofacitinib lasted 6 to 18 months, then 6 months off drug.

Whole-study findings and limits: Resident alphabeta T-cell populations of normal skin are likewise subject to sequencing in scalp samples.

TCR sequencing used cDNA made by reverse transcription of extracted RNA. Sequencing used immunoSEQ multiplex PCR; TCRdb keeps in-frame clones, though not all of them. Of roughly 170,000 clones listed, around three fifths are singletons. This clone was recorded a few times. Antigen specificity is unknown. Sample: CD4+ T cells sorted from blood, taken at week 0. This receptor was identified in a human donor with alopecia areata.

The CDR3: CASSLMGDTQYF. The CDR3 DNA sequence: TGTGCCAGCAGCTTAATGGGGGATACGCAGTATTTT. The chain links TRBV7-9 to TRBJ2-3; D remains ambiguous. This CDR3 spans 12 amino acids. CDR1 is SEHNR and CDR2 is FQNEAQ in the germline V gene (reference sequence). The germline V and J ends were trimmed by 2 bases and 6 bases, with 6 bases remaining between them.